This T cell receptor (beta chain) came from a study of OX40 agonist ivuxolimab in advanced cancers. Study-level background: Ivuxolimab was a fully human IgG2 agonistic monoclonal antibody targeting the costimulatory receptor OX40 (CD134). Partial responses occurred in three dose-escalation patients: two with cutaneous melanoma and one with hepatocellular carcinoma. In the dose-escalation cohort, roughly four fifths of patients were male, and the mean age was around 60 years, with a range of roughly 20 to 80. Prior anti-PD-1, anti-PD-L1 or anti-CTLA-4 therapy was permitted, and about two fifths of dose-escalation patients had received checkpoint inhibitors. Peripheral TCRbeta sequencing was intended to test whether TCR sequence diversity was altered and clonal T-cell expansion was caused by ivuxolimab. The paper covers the monotherapy dose-escalation part of the phase I ivuxolimab trial, which included N of about 50 patients. Intravenous ivuxolimab was administered to patients every 2 weeks at six dose levels: 0.01, 0.1, 0.3, 1.5, 3 and 10 mg/kg. Of the roughly 53 patients in dose escalation, some 19 had hepatocellular carcinoma, around 15 had melanoma, 9 had renal cell carcinoma and 9 had head and neck cancer.

Results and caveats for the whole study, not just this receptor: After ivuxolimab, CD8+ T cells had more expanded clones than CD4+ T cells on average. Clonal expansion of both CD4+ and CD8+ blood T cells was observed from baseline to week 6 at doses 0.1 to 3.0 mg/kg. Low levels of normalized T-cell clonal expansion were also shown by some nonresponding patients. Partial responders in the 0.1-3.0 mg/kg groups had among the lowest normalized peripheral clonal expansion, especially among CD8+ T cells. The antigen specificity of the peripheral T cells that underwent clonal expansion was not determined.

Regarding this clone: There is no known antigen for this receptor. It has no much larger one-base neighbor in the sample; base qualities were not kept.

The trial excluded patients who had a history of autoimmune disease or were on systemic immunosuppression. Peripheral blood for TCR sequencing was collected from all dose cohorts at baseline, on cycle 4 day 1, and on cycle 7 day 1. The samples were drawn from a first-in-human, open-label, multicenter phase I dose-escalation trial of ivuxolimab. Adults with locally advanced or metastatic melanoma, renal cell, hepatocellular, or head and neck squamous cell carcinoma were enrolled in the trial. Before TCR sequencing, CD4+ T cells and CD8+ T cells were sorted from peripheral blood as separate populations. To sequence the TCRbeta CDR3 region, genomic DNA was isolated from the sorted cells. TCRbeta CDR3 regions were sequenced using the immunoSEQ Assay. TCRdb obtained this table from immuneACCESS and retained in-frame rearrangements with V and J assigned. These tables miss some clones; where compared with another copy, unresolved V genes account for less than half of the shortfall, and the remainder is unexplained. Within this sample are around 43,000 clones, with roughly 86% of them counted one time only. Of the sample, about 12% falls within the top ten clones.

The trim is 7 bases for V and 1 base for J, with a gap of 8 bases between the germline ends. Inclusive of the bounding cysteine and phenylalanine, the CDR3 is 13 residues long. The kept DNA is CDR3 alone, 39 bases in frame from the first base. The germline V gene (reference sequence) specifies LNHDA as CDR1 and SQIVND as CDR2. Recombination joined TRBV19 with TRBJ1-5; TRBD1 could be the D gene, as 6 bases match. The specimen was CD4+ or CD8+ T cells sorted from blood, collected in a trial of the OX40 agonist ivuxolimab. This sequence originates from an adult with an advanced solid tumor such as melanoma, head and neck, liver or kidney cancer. The sequence in DNA is TGTGCCAGTAAGGGGGGAAGCAATCAGCCCCAGCATTTT. Its amino acids are CASKGGSNQPQHF.